The 27 T cell receptor beta chains below all came from one sample that was sequenced in a study of blood T cell repertoires in COVID-19. The repertoire was sequenced with immunoSEQ multiplex PCR; TCRdb's copy has only in-frame clones and lacks some. The sample consists of approximately 150,000 clones, 70% to 90% of them appearing once. The specimen was peripheral blood. The receptors come from a human donor in a cohort sampled during active COVID-19.

This chain connects TRBV11-3 to TRBJ2-2, with 10 nucleotides matching TRBD2. There are 15 residues in the CDR3. Trimming took 6 bases from V and 6 from J; bases not matched to a gene: 7. Per the germline V gene, CDR1 is SGHNT and CDR2 is YENEEA. CDR3: CASRKGTSAAGELFF. The CDR3 DNA is TGTGCCAGCAGGAAGGGGACTAGCGCCGCCGGGGAGCTGTTTTTT.

The V gene is TRBV6-6, the J gene TRBJ1-1, with a weak D call TRBD1 (6 bases). This CDR3 region has 13 residues. In germline, CDR1 is MNHNY, CDR2 SVGAGI (reference sequence). V lost 6 bases and J lost 7, with 15 bases in between. The CDR3 loop reads CASRPTGRGEAFF. As DNA, the CDR3 is TGTGCCAGCAGGCCCACAGGGAGGGGTGAAGCTTTCTTT.

The gene calls are TRBV19 and TRBJ2-3; tentatively, D is TRBD2 (5 bases). The V and J ends lost 7 bases and 2 bases respectively, with 13 bases between them. This CDR3 spans 14 amino acids. Germline CDR1 reads LNHDA; CDR2 reads SQIVND (reference sequence). The CDR3 loop is CASTPSPSTDTQYF. CDR3 coding DNA: TGTGCCAGTACCCCTAGCCCCTCCACAGATACGCAGTATTTT.

The CDR3: CASSPMAGGVSGANVLTF. The CDR3 DNA sequence: TGTGCCAGCTCACCAATGGCAGGGGGTGTCTCTGGGGCCAACGTCCTGACTTTC. The gene calls are TRBV18 and TRBJ2-6; TRBD1 aligns across 7 bases. V dropped 2 bases and J dropped 0; count of bases not matched to a gene: 7. Germline lookup yields CDR1 KGHSH and CDR2 LQKENI. CDR3 length equals 18 residues.

This sequence joins TRBV28 and TRBJ1-2; possibly TRBD1 for D (5 bases). The CDR3 has 15 residues. V gave up 4 bases and J gave up 5 bases, with 17 bases separating them. Germline assignment: CDR1 MDHEN and CDR2 SYDVKM. In DNA form, the CDR3 reads TGTGCCAGCAGTTATGGTCGCAGGGTTGGATATGGCTACACCTTC. Encoded protein: CASSYGRRVGYGYTF.

The rearrangement joins TRBV2 to TRBJ2-7; weak D call: TRBD1 (6 bases). CDR1 and CDR2 (germline): SNHLY, FYNNEI. V shed 5 bases and J shed 1 base, with 12 bases lying between them. This CDR3 has 14 amino acids. The CDR3, as DNA: TGTGCCAGCAGTCAGCGAACAGGGTCCTACGAGCAGTACTTC. Translated: CASSQRTGSYEQYF.

This chain joins TRBV2 and TRBJ2-7; the match to TRBD1 covers 8 bases. The CDR3 is made up of 14 amino acids. Losses at the gene ends were 8 bases for V and 3 bases for J; bases not matched to a gene: 9. Germline CDR1 is SNHLY and CDR2 is FYNNEI. CDR3 amino acids: CASVQGAVYYEQYF. The CDR3 nucleotides are TGTGCCAGCGTGCAGGGGGCGGTATACTACGAGCAGTACTTC.

The chain combines TRBV12-3 or TRBV12-4 with TRBJ1-2; D is unresolved. The CDR3 is made up of 12 amino acids. V gave up 9 bases and J gave up 3 bases, with 11 bases separating them. For the CDR3, the DNA is TGTGCCAGTTCACGCCAGGACTATGGCTACACCTTC. Translation: CASSRQDYGYTF.

The genes are TRBV6-1 and TRBJ1-2; D is unresolved. The CDR3 runs 16 residues. V was clipped by 3 bases and J by 1 base, with 15 bases between them. Germline V gene data show CDR1 as MNHNS and CDR2 as SASEGT. CDR3 coding DNA: TGTGCCAGCAGTGATCCGGGAGAGCCTTATAACTATGGCTACACCTTC. Amino acid sequence: CASSDPGEPYNYGYTF.

The chain recombines TRBV14 with TRBJ2-2; TRBD2 aligns across 8 bases. The J segment lost 0 bases and the V segment lost 3 bases, leaving 12 bases of the junction unmatched. The germline CDR1 and CDR2 sequences are SGHDN and FVKESK. The CDR3 length is 19 residues. The CDR3 region is CASSHPTSGKPPNTGELFF. CDR3 in DNA: TGTGCCAGCAGCCACCCCACTAGCGGAAAACCTCCGAACACCGGGGAGCTGTTTTTT.

The V and J genes are TRBV14 and TRBJ1-4; 8 positions match TRBD1. Germline-derived CDR1 and CDR2 are SGHDN and FVKESK. V lost 4 bases, J lost 3 bases, and 7 bases stayed unmatched. The CDR3 length is 16 residues. The CDR3 bases are TGTGCCAGCAGCCCCCTAGACAGGGGACCTAATGAAAAACTGTTTTTT. Amino acid sequence: CASSPLDRGPNEKLFF. The complete variable domain, with remaining parts taken from reference TRBV14 and TRBJ1-4, reads EAGVTQFPSHSVIEKGQTVTLRCDPISGHDNLYWYRRVMGKEIKFLLHFVKESKQDESGMPNNRFLAERTGGTYSTLKVQPAELEDSGVYFCASSPLDRGPNEKLFFGSGTQLSVL.

This sequence joins TRBV27 and TRBJ2-3, with 7 bases aligning to TRBD2. CDR3 length equals 17 residues. With 3 bases clipped from V and 0 bases from J, the junction kept 9 bases outside the gene matches. Germline V CDR1 and CDR2: MNHEY, SMNVEV (reference sequence). The CDR3 DNA is TGTGCCAGCAGTTTTACCCGACTAGCCGGTAGCACAGATACGCAGTATTTT. Translating it yields CASSFTRLAGSTDTQYF.

This clone counts as medium-sized (0.01 to 0.1%). This chain joins TRBV9 and TRBJ1-6; D is ambiguous. Per the germline V gene, CDR1 is SGDLS and CDR2 is YYNGEE. CDR3 length: 15 amino acids. Trimming cost V 0 bases and J 6 bases, with 10 bases left between them. In DNA, the CDR3 is TGTGCCAGCAGCGTAGTAGCGGGGAGTAATTCACCCCTCCACTTT. Encoded protein: CASSVVAGSNSPLHF.

In this sample, this clone turned up once. The V and J genes are TRBV30 and TRBJ1-2; 10 bases line up with TRBD1. The CDR3 runs 16 residues. Germline CDR1 GTSNPN, CDR2 SVGIG (reference sequence). The V gene end was trimmed by 5 bases and the J gene end by 7 bases; junction bases not matched to a gene: 16. The CDR3 loop reads CAWGTETGGVRGGYTF. For the CDR3, the DNA is TGTGCCTGGGGCACCGAGACAGGGGGCGTTCGTGGTGGCTACACCTTC. Filled out from reference TRBV30 and TRBJ1-2, the complete variable domain reads SQTIHQWPATLVQPVGSPLSLECTVEGTSNPNLYWYRQAAGRGLQLLFYSVGIGQISSEVPQNLSASRPQDRQFILSSKKLLLSDSGFYLCAWGTETGGVRGGYTFGSGTRLTVV.

This clone is medium-sized within its sample. The rearrangement joins TRBV5-1 to TRBJ1-2; 9 positions match TRBD1. From germline, CDR1 is SGHRS and CDR2 YFSETQ. V lost 0 bases to trimming and J lost 4 bases; unmatched junction nucleotides: 13. The length of the CDR3 is 18 residues. Here the CDR3 DNA reads TGCGCCAGCAGCTTGGCCAGCACAGGGGGCGAGATTCGCTATGGCTACACCTTC. Its protein product is CASSLASTGGEIRYGYTF.

The chain carries TRBV6-2 or TRBV6-3 and TRBJ1-2; D perhaps matches TRBD1 (5 bases). The CDR3 is 16 amino acids. Germline CDR1 reads MNHEY; CDR2 reads SVGEGT. The ends were cut back, 2 bases at V and 4 bases at J, with 17 bases in the middle. Here the CDR3 reads CASSYPGQGIRYGYTF. The CDR3 DNA reads as TGTGCCAGCAGTTACCCAGGGCAGGGCATCCGCTATGGCTACACCTTC.

V gene TRBV19 combines with J gene TRBJ2-6, with 7 bases matching TRBD1. V gave up 5 bases and J gave up 0 bases; unmatched junction bases: 16. CDR3 size: 20 residues. In germline, CDR1 is LNHDA, CDR2 SQIVND (reference sequence). The chain's CDR3 is CASSPWDLWDSNSGANVLTF. In nucleotides, the CDR3 is TGTGCCAGTAGTCCTTGGGACCTATGGGACAGCAACTCTGGGGCCAACGTCCTGACTTTC.

V usage is TRBV30 and J usage is TRBJ2-3, with a tentative D call TRBD2 (6 bases). Trimming stripped 3 bases from V and 3 bases from J, with 19 bases between. This CDR3 spans 16 amino acids. Germline-derived CDR1 and CDR2 are GTSNPN and SVGIG (reference sequence). In DNA form, the CDR3 reads TGTGCCTGGAGCTCGTTAGTGGAGGGGTTGACAGATACGCAGTATTTT. This encodes CAWSSLVEGLTDTQYF.

The chain uses TRBV2 and TRBJ2-7, with 11 bases fitting TRBD2. Germline values: CDR1 SNHLY, CDR2 FYNNEI. The CDR3 runs 14 residues. Germline trimming cut 4 bases from V and 3 bases from J; bases unmatched to any gene: 2. The CDR3 DNA is TGTGCCAGCAGTGTACTAGCGGGAGTCTACGAGCAGTACTTC. This codes for CASSVLAGVYEQYF.

The chain is built from TRBV6-5 and TRBJ2-7; D is uncertain. The V gene lost 0 bases and the J gene lost 3 bases, with 9 bases spanning the gap. The length of the CDR3 is 14 residues. CDR1 is MNHEY, CDR2 SVGAGI, per germline. The CDR3 region is CASSYSSVSYEQYF. DNA for the CDR3: TGTGCCAGCAGTTACTCTTCCGTGAGCTACGAGCAGTACTTC.

The chain links TRBV6-2 or TRBV6-3 to TRBJ2-7; D gene uncertain. Germline loops: CDR1 MNHEY, CDR2 SVGEGT. This CDR3 is 13 amino acids long. V gave up 5 bases and J gave up 2 bases, with 10 bases separating them. The DNA of the CDR3 is TGTGCCAGCAGTCCGGGTGCTACCTACGAGCAGTACTTC. Residues: CASSPGATYEQYF.

The rearrangement joins TRBV30 to TRBJ2-7; 8 nucleotides match TRBD2. The V segment lost 8 bases and the J segment 5 bases; nucleotides outside the gene matches: 11. This CDR3 has 13 residues. CDR1 GTSNPN and CDR2 SVGIG come from the germline V gene (reference sequence). CDR3 nucleotides: TGTGCCACGAGAGGGCCCGGGGGGGACGAGCAGTACTTC. It translates to CATRGPGGDEQYF.

This clone occurred a few times. The genes are TRBV15 and TRBJ2-3; 9 positions agree with TRBD2. With 0 bases clipped from V and 5 bases from J, the junction kept 6 bases outside the gene matches. The CDR3 has 16 amino acids. CDR1 and CDR2 from the germline V gene are LNHNV and YYDKDF (reference sequence). CDR3 in amino acids: CATSRDRREGIDTQYF. For the CDR3, the DNA is TGTGCCACCAGCAGAGATCGGCGGGAGGGGATAGATACGCAGTATTTT.

The chain is built from TRBV29-1 and TRBJ1-2; D is perhaps TRBD1 (5 bases). V was cut by 5 bases and J by 2 bases, with 12 bases left in between. This CDR3 has 13 residues. Germline lookup yields CDR1 SQVTM and CDR2 ANQGSEA. DNA for the CDR3: TGCAGCGTTACGAAGGGGAGGAACTATGGCTACACCTTC. It specifies CSVTKGRNYGYTF.

The chain couples TRBV19 to TRBJ1-5, with TRBD1 matching 9 bases. CDR1 and CDR2 from the germline V gene are LNHDA and SQIVND (reference sequence). The V and J ends lost 3 bases and 4 bases, in that order; junction bases with no gene match: 4. The CDR3 is 15 amino acids. The CDR3 DNA reads as TGTGCCAGTAGTATGACAGGGGGGAAAAATCAGCCCCAGCATTTT. This codes for CASSMTGGKNQPQHF.

V gene TRBV28 combines with J gene TRBJ1-1; TRBD1 matches 8 bases. The J segment lost 2 bases and the V segment lost 2 bases, leaving 4 bases of the junction unmatched. The germline V gene encodes CDR1 MDHEN and CDR2 SYDVKM. The CDR3 totals 15 residues. For the CDR3, the DNA is TGTGCCAGCAGTTTACCCGGACAGGGAAACACTGAAGCTTTCTTT. Protein product: CASSLPGQGNTEAFF.

Turning to this clone: The identical CDR3 is also encoded by other nucleotide sequences in the sample. The gene calls are TRBV11-3 and TRBJ2-7, with TRBD1 matching 7 bases. Germline V gene sequence: CDR1 SGHNT, CDR2 YENEEA. There are 13 residues in the CDR3. Trimming took 4 bases from V and 3 from J; bases not matched to a gene: 3. The CDR3 bases are TGTGCCAGCAGCTCCCGGGACAGCTACGAGCAGTACTTC. It translates to CASSSRDSYEQYF. The full variable domain, its missing parts supplied by reference TRBV11-3 and TRBJ2-7, is EAGVVQSPRYKIIEKKQPVAFWCNPISGHNTLYWYLQNLGQGPELLIRYENEEAVDDSQLPKDRFSAERLKGVDSTLKIQPAELGDSAVYLCASSSRDSYEQYFGPGTRLTVT.